This T cell receptor (beta chain) was sequenced in a study of blood T cell repertoires in COVID-19 (TCRdb year 2020). Background for the entire study: Samples covering the acute and convalescent phases of COVID-19 were provided by collaborators in the United States, Italy and Spain. The material from the prospective study consisted of cDNA or gDNA derived from T cells, B-cell-depleted T cells, or PBMCs. Subjects who had been exposed to COVID-19, were actively infected with it, or had recovered from it provided the deeply sampled blood TCRbeta repertoires that made up the dataset. A freely available public database, intended as a resource for researchers studying the immune response to SARS-CoV-2, is where the repertoires were released. The samples were drawn from the first 160 participants of the ongoing ImmuneRACE study and from 1,200 or so subjects provided by 6 global collaborators. Nearly every sample came with metadata listing a de-identified subject ID, COVID-19 status, age in years and sex. HLA class I and class II types, where available, came from metadata supplied by the sample provider rather than from assay-based typing.

In Seattle, one collaborating source enrolled patients while the infection was active and tracked those patients longitudinally over the course of disease. Collaborating institutions collected whole blood in K2EDTA tubes following their own protocols. For TCRbeta analysis, collaborators shipped samples as frozen whole blood, isolated PBMCs, or DNA extracted from either of those sample types. The research as a whole found: Clinical and demographic metadata were provided uncurated, with the amount varying by source and participant.

Comment on this clone: Its recognized antigen is unknown. Base-call qualities are not available, and no considerably larger clone is one nucleotide away.

Trimming leaves V shorter by 10 bases and J shorter by 8 bases, with the junction holding 7 bases beyond the gene matches. The CDR3 sequence holds 13 residues, the cysteine and phenylalanine included. This entry keeps only the CDR3 DNA: 39 bases, framed from base 1. The germline V gene (reference sequence) yields LNHDA for CDR1 and SQIVND for CDR2. TCRbeta CDR3 regions were amplified from genomic DNA by means of the immunoSEQ Assay, a bias-controlled multiplex PCR. As for how the authors treated the data: The number of nucleated cells in each sample was estimated from the amplification of reference gene primers within the assay. To quantify the absolute abundance of each unique TCRbeta CDR3 rearrangement, sequence reads were collapsed and filtered. Productive Simpson clonality was computed per sample as the square root of Simpson's diversity index over productive rearrangements. TCRdb carries this immuneACCESS record with in-frame sequences only. Its versions omit some clonotypes, under half of them owing to an unresolved V gene in the studies checked, with the rest unexplained. V and J calls plus clone size are reproduced from that table; the DNA served to infer D and trimming. Within this sample are tens of thousands of clones, with roughly nine tenths of them counted one time only. Around 2.9% of the sample belongs to the ten largest clones.

Material for sequencing was peripheral blood. This TCR was recovered from a man between 45 and 60 years old with COVID-19, enrolled during active disease. The sequence joins TRBV19 to TRBJ1-3, and TRBD1 aligns with 11 junction nucleotides. The CDR3 loop reads CATTDRGQDTIYF. The base sequence is TGTGCCACAACGGACAGGGGGCAGGACACCATATATTTT.